This passage covers 22 T cell receptor beta chains from one sample sequenced in a study of blood T cell repertoires in COVID-19. Using immunoSEQ multiplex PCR, the repertoire was profiled, and TCRdb retains in-frame clones only, with some absent. The sample carries about 140,000 clones, approximately 86% recorded once. Sequencing used peripheral blood. Receptors were obtained from a woman aged 55 to 70 with acute or convalescent COVID-19.

The rearrangement uses TRBV6-5 and TRBJ1-5; the D is unclear. This CDR3 is built from 15 residues. V shed 0 bases and J shed 6 bases, with 12 bases lying between them. CDR1 and CDR2 from the germline V gene are MNHEY and SVGAGI. The CDR3 loop reads CASSYSGGVGQPQHF. The CDR3 coding sequence is TGTGCCAGCAGTTACTCGGGCGGGGTTGGTCAGCCCCAGCATTTT.

This clone was seen once. The V and J genes are TRBV10-1 and TRBJ2-2, with D possibly matching TRBD1 (6 bases). The V end was cut by 10 bases, the J end by 0 bases, with 12 bases between. Germline V gene lookup returns CDR1 WNHNN and CDR2 SYGVQD (reference sequence). This CDR3 has 14 residues. CDR3 sequence: CANMDSSNTGELFF. CDR3 coding DNA: TGCGCCAACATGGACAGCTCGAACACCGGGGAGCTGTTTTTT.

The genes are TRBV19 and TRBJ1-1; TRBD1 is a possible D gene (6 bases). The germline V gene encodes CDR1 LNHDA and CDR2 SQIVND (reference sequence). The CDR3 consists of 14 residues. Between the trimmed V and J ends, which lost 3 bases and 1 base, there was a span of 9 bases. Here the CDR3 reads CASSIGQRNTEAFF. The DNA for the CDR3 is TGTGCCAGTAGTATCGGACAGCGGAACACTGAAGCTTTCTTT.

As concerns this clone: One end of the junction does not line up with germline, which may come from a read error. The chain links TRBV7-7 to TRBJ1-5; 9 nucleotides align to TRBD1. This CDR3 spans 18 amino acids. Looked up from germline, CDR1 is SSHAT and CDR2 is FNYEAQ (reference sequence). In DNA form, the CDR3 reads TGTGCTAGCAACCCGAGGGGCCTACAGGGGGCTCACAATCAGCCCCAGCATTTT. Translation gives CASNPRGLQGAHNQPQHF.

This chain uses TRBV6-2 or TRBV6-3 with TRBJ2-3; TRBD2 agrees at 16 bases. This CDR3 spans 16 amino acids. From germline, CDR1 is MNHEY and CDR2 SVGEGT. Trimming removed 6 bases from V and 5 bases from J; junction bases left unmatched: 5. The CDR3 region has the DNA TGTGCCAGCAGCCCGGGACTAGCGGGGGGGGAAGATACGCAGTATTTT. Translating gives CASSPGLAGGEDTQYF.

The rearrangement uses TRBV10-1 and TRBJ2-1; D gene ambiguous. V was pared by 3 bases and J by 0 bases, with 6 bases between. CDR1 and CDR2 (germline): WNHNN, SYGVQD (reference sequence). The CDR3 is 14 amino acids. CDR3 in amino acids: CASSDRFSYNEQFF. As DNA, the CDR3 is TGCGCCAGCAGTGACAGGTTCTCCTACAATGAGCAGTTCTTC.

This chain links TRBV14 with TRBJ2-1; D gene unclear. V was cut by 1 base and J by 8 bases, with 15 bases left in between. Germline V gene data show CDR1 as SGHDN and CDR2 as FVKESK. This CDR3 has 15 residues. The CDR3 protein is CASSQGLTVDYEQFF. In DNA form, the CDR3 reads TGTGCCAGCAGCCAAGGATTGACCGTCGACTATGAGCAGTTCTTC.

This chain links TRBV28 with TRBJ2-2, with no clear D. The CDR3 sequence is 15 residues long. Germline V gene sequence: CDR1 MDHEN, CDR2 SYDVKM. V lost 6 bases and J 5 bases, leaving 16 bases between the germline ends. As DNA, the CDR3 is TGTGCCAGCAGCCTTTACCCTTCGAGGACCGGGGAGCTGTTTTTT. Translated, it gives CASSLYPSRTGELFF.

V is TRBV10-3 and J is TRBJ2-7; D may be TRBD2 (5 bases). Trimming cost V 2 bases and J 4 bases, with 6 bases left between them. Germline-derived CDR1 and CDR2 are ENHRY and SYGVKD. The CDR3 is made up of 12 amino acids. CDR3 protein: CAISERGYEQYF. CDR3 DNA: TGTGCCATCAGTGAGCGCGGGTACGAGCAGTACTTC.

The chain uses TRBV2 and TRBJ2-1, with 10 bases that match TRBD1. Germline lookup yields CDR1 SNHLY and CDR2 FYNNEI. This CDR3 has 16 residues. V shed 1 base and J 6 bases; nucleotides not matched to a gene: 6. The CDR3 here is CASSEGGQGIGNEQFF. Written as DNA, the CDR3 is TGTGCCAGCAGTGAAGGGGGACAGGGGATAGGCAATGAGCAGTTCTTC.

The chain carries TRBV4-1 and TRBJ2-3, with 10 bases lining up with TRBD2. Per germline, CDR1 MGHRA and CDR2 YSYEKL. V shed 1 base and J 0 bases; nucleotides not matched to a gene: 1. The CDR3 totals 16 residues. The CDR3 here is CASSQGLAGSTDTQYF. As DNA, the CDR3 is TGCGCCAGCAGCCAAGGACTAGCGGGTAGCACAGATACGCAGTATTTT.

This chain joins TRBV30 and TRBJ1-2; TRBD1 agrees at 8 bases. This CDR3 has 13 residues. The germline V gene has CDR1 GTSNPN and CDR2 SVGIG (reference sequence). The V and J ends lost 7 bases and 0 bases, in that order; junction bases with no gene match: 4. The CDR3: CAYTTGANYGYTF. The CDR3 region has the DNA TGTGCCTACACGACAGGGGCTAACTATGGCTACACCTTC.

The V call is TRBV24-1, the J call TRBJ1-5; 8 bases are a match to TRBD1. The CDR3 spans 20 residues. Per germline, CDR1 KGHDR and CDR2 SFDVKD. J was trimmed by 6 bases and V by 0 bases; bases with no gene match: 18. In DNA, the CDR3 is TGTGCCACCAGTGATTTGTCCAGATCGCCAGGGGGCATCGGTGGTCAGCCCCAGCATTTT. It is translated as CATSDLSRSPGGIGGQPQHF.

V usage is TRBV19 and J usage is TRBJ2-7, with TRBD1 matching over 9 bases. The CDR3 has 14 residues. V was clipped by 4 bases and J by 4 bases; unmatched bases: 5. Germline V gene sequence: CDR1 LNHDA, CDR2 SQIVND (reference sequence). The CDR3 region has the DNA TGTGCCAGTAGTACTAGGACAGGGGCTTACGAGCAGTACTTC. Protein: CASSTRTGAYEQYF.

The CDR3 loop reads CASSLLPTSLAAEGIQYF. As DNA, the CDR3 is TGTGCCAGCAGCTTACTTCCCACATCACTAGCGGCCGAGGGCATTCAGTACTTC. The genes are TRBV11-3 and TRBJ2-4, with 8 positions matching TRBD2. This CDR3 is built from 18 residues. CDR1 SGHNT and CDR2 YENEEA come from the germline V gene. V was pared by 2 bases and J by 9 bases, with 18 bases of the junction left unmatched.

The chain uses TRBV9 and TRBJ2-7; D is perhaps TRBD2 (5 bases). This CDR3 has 15 amino acids. The V gene's germline CDR1 is SGDLS and CDR2 YYNGEE. V lost 0 bases and J 0 bases, leaving 10 bases between the germline ends. CDR3 in DNA: TGTGCCAGCAGCGTAGCCCCGGGGTCCTCCTACGAGCAGTACTTC. Protein product: CASSVAPGSSYEQYF. Combining the CDR3 with reference TRBV9 and TRBJ2-7 gives the whole variable domain DSGVTQTPKHLITATGQRVTLRCSPRSGDLSVYWYQQSLDQGLQFLIQYYNGEERAKGNILERFSAQQFPDLHSELNLSSLELGDSALYFCASSVAPGSSYEQYFGPGTRLTVT.

The chain links TRBV6-4 to TRBJ1-2; 7 bases are a match to TRBD1. V shed 8 bases and J 0 bases; nucleotides not matched to a gene: 3. The germline V gene encodes CDR1 MRHNA and CDR2 SNTAGT. The CDR3 runs to 13 residues. This chain's CDR3 is CASRQGTNYGYTF. In DNA, the CDR3 is TGTGCCAGCCGACAGGGAACTAACTATGGCTACACCTTC.

The chain uses TRBV4-2 and TRBJ1-2, with 8 positions matching TRBD1. There are 13 residues in the CDR3. The V and J ends lost 2 bases and 8 bases, in that order; junction bases with no gene match: 4. CDR1 is LGHNA and CDR2 is YNFKEQ in the germline V gene. CDR3 residues: CASSQQGAQGYTF. The CDR3 bases are TGTGCCAGCAGCCAACAGGGGGCGCAGGGCTACACCTTC.

The chain carries TRBV28 and TRBJ1-5; D is perhaps TRBD1 (6 bases). Between the trimmed V and J ends, which lost 1 base and 4 bases, there was a span of 14 bases. This CDR3 has 16 amino acids. Germline V CDR1 and CDR2: MDHEN, SYDVKM. CDR3 region: CASSLLGGQGNQPQHF. DNA of the CDR3: TGTGCCAGCAGTTTATTGGGGGGGCAGGGAAATCAGCCCCAGCATTTT. Full variable domain (missing parts from reference TRBV28 and TRBJ1-5): DVKVTQSSRYLVKRTGEKVFLECVQDMDHENMFWYRQDPGLGLRLIYFSYDVKMKEKGDIPEGYSVSREKKERFSLILESASTNQTSMYLCASSLLGGQGNQPQHFGDGTRLSIL.

This chain joins TRBV21-1 and TRBJ2-5; the tabulated D call, TRBD2, remains unverified against the DNA. TRBV21-1 is a listed pseudogene. The CDR3 contains 14 residues. This chain's CDR3 is CASSIYEDQETQYF. CDR3 coding DNA: TGTGCCAGCAGCATATACGAGGACCAAGAGACCCAGTACTTC.

The gene calls are TRBV2 and TRBJ1-6; 9 positions match TRBD1. This CDR3 has 14 amino acids. CDR1 and CDR2 from the germline V gene are SNHLY and FYNNEI. Germline trimming cut 6 bases from V and 5 bases from J; bases unmatched to any gene: 2. This chain's CDR3 is CASRGQGHNSPLHF. DNA for the CDR3: TGTGCCAGCAGGGGACAGGGCCATAATTCACCCCTCCACTTT.

The V gene is TRBV23-1, the J gene TRBJ1-2, with 9 bases that match TRBD1. TRBV23-1 is known as an ORF, though its function is uncertain. The CDR3 is 14 residues long. V gave up 2 bases and J gave up 4 bases; unmatched junction bases: 2. CDR3 sequence (DNA): TGCGCCAGCAGTCAAGAGGACAGGGGCTATGGCTACACCTTC. Encoded protein: CASSQEDRGYGYTF.